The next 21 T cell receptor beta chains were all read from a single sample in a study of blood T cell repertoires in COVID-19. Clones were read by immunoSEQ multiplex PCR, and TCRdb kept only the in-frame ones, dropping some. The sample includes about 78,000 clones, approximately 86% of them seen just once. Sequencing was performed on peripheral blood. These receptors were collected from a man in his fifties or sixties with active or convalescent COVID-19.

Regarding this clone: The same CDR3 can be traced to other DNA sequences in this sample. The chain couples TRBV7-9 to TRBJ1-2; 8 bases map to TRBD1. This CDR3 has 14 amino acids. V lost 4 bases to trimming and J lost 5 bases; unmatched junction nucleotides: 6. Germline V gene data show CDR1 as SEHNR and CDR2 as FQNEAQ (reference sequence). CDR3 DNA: TGTGCCAGCAGCTCAGGGCAGGGGGCGTATGGCTACACCTTC. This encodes CASSSGQGAYGYTF.

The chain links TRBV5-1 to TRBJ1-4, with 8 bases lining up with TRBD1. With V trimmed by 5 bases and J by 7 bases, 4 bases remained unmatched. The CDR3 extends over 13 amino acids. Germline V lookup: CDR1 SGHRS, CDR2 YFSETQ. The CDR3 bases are TGCGCCAGCAGTCCCCAGGGGGCTGAAAAACTGTTTTTT. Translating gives CASSPQGAEKLFF.

The CDR3 coding sequence is TGCGCCAGCAGCCTTAGCGGGGGGCAAGAGACCCAGTACTTC. This encodes CASSLSGGQETQYF. This chain connects TRBV5-1 to TRBJ2-5, with 10 positions matching TRBD2. J lost 2 bases, V lost 4 bases, and 2 bases had no gene match. Germline V gene lookup returns CDR1 SGHRS and CDR2 YFSETQ. This CDR3 contains 14 residues. The full variable domain, rest sourced from reference TRBV5-1 and TRBJ2-5, is KAGVTQTPRYLIKTRGQQVTLSCSPISGHRSVSWYQQTPGQGLQFLFEYFSETQRNKGNFPGRFSGRQFSNSRSEMNVSTLELGDSALYLCASSLSGGQETQYFGPGTRLLVL.

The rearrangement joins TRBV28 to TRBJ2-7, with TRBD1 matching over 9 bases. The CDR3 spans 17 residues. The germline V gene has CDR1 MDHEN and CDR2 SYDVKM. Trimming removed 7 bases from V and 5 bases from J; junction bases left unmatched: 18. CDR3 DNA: TGTGCCAGCATTCGCGGGGACAGGGAGACAGTGCGCCACGAGCAGTACGTC. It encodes CASIRGDRETVRHEQYV.

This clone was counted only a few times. CDR3 protein: CASSFSAGLLSYNEQFF. Written as DNA, the CDR3 is TGTGCCAGCAGCTTTTCGGCGGGACTACTCTCCTACAATGAGCAGTTCTTC. V usage is TRBV13 and J usage is TRBJ2-1, with 7 bases identical to TRBD2. Per the germline V gene, CDR1 is PRHDT and CDR2 is FYEKMQ (reference sequence). The CDR3 is 17 residues long. V was clipped by 3 bases and J by 0 bases; unmatched bases: 8.

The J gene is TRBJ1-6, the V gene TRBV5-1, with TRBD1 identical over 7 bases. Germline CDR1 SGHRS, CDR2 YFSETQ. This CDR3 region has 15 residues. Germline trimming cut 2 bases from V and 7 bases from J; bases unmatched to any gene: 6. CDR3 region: CASSLEGAENSPLHF. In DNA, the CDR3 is TGCGCCAGCAGCTTAGAGGGGGCGGAAAATTCACCCCTCCACTTT.

The CDR3 region has the DNA TGTGCCAGCAGCTTAGAGGGGGCGCGCGAAAAACTGTTTTTT. Residues: CASSLEGAREKLFF. This sequence joins TRBV7-2 and TRBJ1-4; 7 bases align to TRBD1. The CDR3 is 14 residues long. The germline V gene encodes CDR1 SGHTA and CDR2 FQGNSA. V trimming: 1 base; J trimming: 8 bases; junction bases outside the gene matches: 4.

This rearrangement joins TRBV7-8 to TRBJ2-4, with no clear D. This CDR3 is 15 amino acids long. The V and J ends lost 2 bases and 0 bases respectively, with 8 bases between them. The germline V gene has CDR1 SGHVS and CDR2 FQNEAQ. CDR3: CASSLNLVAKNIQYF. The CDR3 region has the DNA TGTGCCAGCAGCTTAAACTTAGTAGCCAAAAACATTCAGTACTTC. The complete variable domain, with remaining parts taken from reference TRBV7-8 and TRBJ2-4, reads GAGVSQSPRYKVAKRGQDVALRCDPISGHVSLFWYQQALGQGPEFLTYFQNEAQLDKSGLPSDRFFAERPEGSVSTLKIQRTQQEDSAVYLCASSLNLVAKNIQYFGAGTRLSVL.

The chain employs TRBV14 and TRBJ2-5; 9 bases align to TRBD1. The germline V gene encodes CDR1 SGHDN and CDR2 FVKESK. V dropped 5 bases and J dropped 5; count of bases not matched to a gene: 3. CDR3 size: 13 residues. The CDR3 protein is CASSEQGAETQYF. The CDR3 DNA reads TGTGCCAGCAGCGAACAGGGGGCGGAGACCCAGTACTTC.

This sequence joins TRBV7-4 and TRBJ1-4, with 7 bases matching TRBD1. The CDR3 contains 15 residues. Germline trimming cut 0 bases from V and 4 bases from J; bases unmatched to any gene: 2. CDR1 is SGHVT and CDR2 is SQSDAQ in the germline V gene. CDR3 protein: CASSLAGTVNEKLFF. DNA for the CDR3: TGTGCCAGCAGCTTAGCCGGGACAGTTAATGAAAAACTGTTTTTT. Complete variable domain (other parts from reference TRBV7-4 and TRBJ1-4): GAGVSQSPRYKVAKRGRDVALRCDSISGHVTLYWYRQTLGQGSEVLTYSQSDAQRDKSGRPSGRFSAERPERSVSTLKIQRTEQGDSAVYLCASSLAGTVNEKLFFGSGTQLSVL.

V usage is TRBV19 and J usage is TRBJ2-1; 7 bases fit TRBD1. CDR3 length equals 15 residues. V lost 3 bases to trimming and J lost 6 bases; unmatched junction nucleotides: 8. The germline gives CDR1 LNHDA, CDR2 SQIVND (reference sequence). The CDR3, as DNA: TGTGCCAGTAGTATGGTCAGGACAGGTAGCAATGAGCAGTTCTTC. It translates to CASSMVRTGSNEQFF.

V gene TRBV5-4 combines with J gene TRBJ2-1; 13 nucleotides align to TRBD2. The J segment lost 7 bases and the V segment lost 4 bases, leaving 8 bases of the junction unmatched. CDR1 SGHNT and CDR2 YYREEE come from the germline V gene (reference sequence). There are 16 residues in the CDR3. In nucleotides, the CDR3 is TGTGCCAGCAGCATATCGGGACTAGCGGGGTTAAATGAGCAGTTCTTC. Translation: CASSISGLAGLNEQFF.

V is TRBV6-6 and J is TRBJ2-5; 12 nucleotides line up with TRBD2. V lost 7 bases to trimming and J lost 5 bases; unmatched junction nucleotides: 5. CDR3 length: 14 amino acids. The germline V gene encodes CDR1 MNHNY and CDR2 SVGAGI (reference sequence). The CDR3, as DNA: TGTGCCAGCACCGGACTAGCGGGGTCTGAGACCCAGTACTTC. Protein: CASTGLAGSETQYF.

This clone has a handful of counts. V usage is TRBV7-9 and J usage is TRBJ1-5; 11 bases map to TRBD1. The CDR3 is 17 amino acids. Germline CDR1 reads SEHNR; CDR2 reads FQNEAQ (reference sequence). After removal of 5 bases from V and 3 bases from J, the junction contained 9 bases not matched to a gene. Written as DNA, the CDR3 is TGTGCCAGCAGCCCCGGGACAGGGGGTTCTTTCAATCAGCCCCAGCATTTT. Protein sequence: CASSPGTGGSFNQPQHF.

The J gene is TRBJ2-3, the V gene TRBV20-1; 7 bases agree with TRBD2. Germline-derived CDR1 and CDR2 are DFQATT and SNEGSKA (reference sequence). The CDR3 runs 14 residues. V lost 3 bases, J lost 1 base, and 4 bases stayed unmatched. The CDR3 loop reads CSASKGGGTDTQYF. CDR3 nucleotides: TGCAGTGCTAGTAAGGGAGGGGGCACAGATACGCAGTATTTT.

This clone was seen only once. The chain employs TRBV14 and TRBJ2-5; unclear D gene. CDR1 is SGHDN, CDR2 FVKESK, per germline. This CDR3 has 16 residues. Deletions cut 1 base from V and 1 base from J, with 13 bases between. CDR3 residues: CASSQGPQAVQETQYF. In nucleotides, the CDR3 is TGTGCCAGCAGCCAAGGTCCCCAGGCTGTCCAAGAGACCCAGTACTTC.

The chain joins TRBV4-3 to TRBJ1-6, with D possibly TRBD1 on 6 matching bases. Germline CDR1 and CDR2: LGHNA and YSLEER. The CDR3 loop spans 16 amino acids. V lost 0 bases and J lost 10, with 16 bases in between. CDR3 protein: CASSQETGRFESPLHF. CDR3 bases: TGCGCCAGCAGCCAAGAGACAGGAAGGTTTGAATCACCCCTCCACTTT.

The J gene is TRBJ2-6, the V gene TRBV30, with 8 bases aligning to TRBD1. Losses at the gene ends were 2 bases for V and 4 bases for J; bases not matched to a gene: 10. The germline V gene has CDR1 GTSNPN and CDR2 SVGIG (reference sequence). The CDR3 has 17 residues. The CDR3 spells CAWSRVTGAGGANVLTF. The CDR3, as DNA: TGTGCCTGGAGTCGGGTGACAGGGGCGGGGGGGGCCAACGTCCTGACTTTC.

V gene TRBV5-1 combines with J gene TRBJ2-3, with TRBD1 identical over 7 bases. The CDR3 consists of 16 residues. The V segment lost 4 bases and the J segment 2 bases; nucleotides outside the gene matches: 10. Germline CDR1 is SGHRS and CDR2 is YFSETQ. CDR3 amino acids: CASSIGQAPTTDTQYF. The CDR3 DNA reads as TGCGCCAGCAGCATAGGACAGGCCCCAACCACAGATACGCAGTATTTT.

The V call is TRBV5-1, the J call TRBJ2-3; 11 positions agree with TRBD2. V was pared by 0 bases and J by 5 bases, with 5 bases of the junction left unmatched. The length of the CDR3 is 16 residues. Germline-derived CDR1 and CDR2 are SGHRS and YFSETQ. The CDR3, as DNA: TGCGCCAGCAGCTTGGATAGCGGGGGGGCCGTAGATACGCAGTATTTT. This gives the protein CASSLDSGGAVDTQYF.

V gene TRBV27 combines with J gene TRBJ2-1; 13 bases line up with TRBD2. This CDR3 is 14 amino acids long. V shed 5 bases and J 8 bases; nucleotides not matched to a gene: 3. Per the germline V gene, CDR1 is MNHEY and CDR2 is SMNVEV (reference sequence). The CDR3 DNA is TGTGCCAGCAGTAGGACTAGCGGGGGCGATGAGCAGTTCTTC. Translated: CASSRTSGGDEQFF.